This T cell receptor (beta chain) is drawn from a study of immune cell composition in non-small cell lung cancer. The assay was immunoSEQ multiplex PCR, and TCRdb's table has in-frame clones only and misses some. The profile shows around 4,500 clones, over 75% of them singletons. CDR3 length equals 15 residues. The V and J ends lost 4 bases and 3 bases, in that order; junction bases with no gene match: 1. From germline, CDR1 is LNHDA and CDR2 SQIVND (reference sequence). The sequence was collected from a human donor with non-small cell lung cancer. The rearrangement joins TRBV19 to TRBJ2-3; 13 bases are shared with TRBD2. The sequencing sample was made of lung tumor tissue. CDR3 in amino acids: CASSTGLAGTDTQYF. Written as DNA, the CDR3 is TGTGCCAGTAGTACGGGACTAGCGGGAACAGATACGCAGTATTTT.